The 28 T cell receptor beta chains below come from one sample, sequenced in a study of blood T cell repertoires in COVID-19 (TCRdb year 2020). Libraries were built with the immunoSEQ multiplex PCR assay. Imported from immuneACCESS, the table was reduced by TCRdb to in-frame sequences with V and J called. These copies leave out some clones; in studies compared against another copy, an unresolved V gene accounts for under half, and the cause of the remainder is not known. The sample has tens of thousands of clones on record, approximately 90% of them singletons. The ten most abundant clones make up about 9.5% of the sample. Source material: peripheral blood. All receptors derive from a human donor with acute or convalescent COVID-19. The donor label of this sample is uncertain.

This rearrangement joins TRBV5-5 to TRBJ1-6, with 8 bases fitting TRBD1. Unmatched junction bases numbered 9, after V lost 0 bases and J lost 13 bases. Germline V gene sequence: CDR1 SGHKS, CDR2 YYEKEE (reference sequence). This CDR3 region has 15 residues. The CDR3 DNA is TGTGCCAGCAGCTTGGGATGGGGGACAGGTAATCCCCTCCACTTT. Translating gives CASSLGWGTGNPLHF.

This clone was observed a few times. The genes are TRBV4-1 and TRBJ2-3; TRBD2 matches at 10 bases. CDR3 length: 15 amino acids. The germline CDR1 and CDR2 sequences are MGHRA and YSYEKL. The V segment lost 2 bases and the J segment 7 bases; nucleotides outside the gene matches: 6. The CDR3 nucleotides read TGCGCCAGCAGCCAAACTCCCACTAGCGGGAATACGCAGTATTTT. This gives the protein CASSQTPTSGNTQYF.

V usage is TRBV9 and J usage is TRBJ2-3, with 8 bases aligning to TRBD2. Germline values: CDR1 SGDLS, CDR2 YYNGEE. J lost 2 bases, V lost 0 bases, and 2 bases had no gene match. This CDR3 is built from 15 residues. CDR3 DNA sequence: TGTGCCAGCAGCGTAGTCGGGGGGGACACAGATACGCAGTATTTT. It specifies CASSVVGGDTDTQYF.

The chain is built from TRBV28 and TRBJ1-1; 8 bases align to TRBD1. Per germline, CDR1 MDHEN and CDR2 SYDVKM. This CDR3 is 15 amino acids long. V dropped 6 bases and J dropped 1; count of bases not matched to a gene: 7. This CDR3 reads CASSRHRGRNTEAFF. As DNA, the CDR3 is TGTGCCAGCAGCCGGCACAGGGGGAGGAACACTGAAGCTTTCTTT. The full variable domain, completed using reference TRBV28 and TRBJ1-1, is DVKVTQSSRYLVKRTGEKVFLECVQDMDHENMFWYRQDPGLGLRLIYFSYDVKMKEKGDIPEGYSVSREKKERFSLILESASTNQTSMYLCASSRHRGRNTEAFFGQGTRLTVV.

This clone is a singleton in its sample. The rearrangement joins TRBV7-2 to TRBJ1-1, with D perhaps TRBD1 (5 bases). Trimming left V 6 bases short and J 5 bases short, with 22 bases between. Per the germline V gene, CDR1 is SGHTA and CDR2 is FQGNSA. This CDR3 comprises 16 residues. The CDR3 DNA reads TGTGCCAGCAGTTCTAGTCTTCTCATGGGGGGAACTGAAGCTTTCTTT. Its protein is CASSSSLLMGGTEAFF.

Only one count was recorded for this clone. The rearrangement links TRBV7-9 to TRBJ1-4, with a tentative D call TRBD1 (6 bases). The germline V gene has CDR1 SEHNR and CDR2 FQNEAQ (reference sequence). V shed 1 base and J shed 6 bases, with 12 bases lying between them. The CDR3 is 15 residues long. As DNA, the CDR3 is TGTGCCAGCAGCTTAGGGGGGCAGGTGTATGAAAAACTGTTTTTT. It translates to CASSLGGQVYEKLFF.

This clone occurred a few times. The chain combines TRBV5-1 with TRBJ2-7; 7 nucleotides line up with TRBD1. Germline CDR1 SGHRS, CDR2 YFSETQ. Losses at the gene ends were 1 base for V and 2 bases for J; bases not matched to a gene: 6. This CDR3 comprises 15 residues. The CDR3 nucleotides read TGCGCCAGCAGCTTGTTAGACAGGGACACCTACGAGCAGTACTTC. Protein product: CASSLLDRDTYEQYF.

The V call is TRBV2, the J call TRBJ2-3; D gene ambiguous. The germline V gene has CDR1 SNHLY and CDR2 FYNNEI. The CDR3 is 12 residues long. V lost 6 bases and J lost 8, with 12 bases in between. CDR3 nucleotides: TGTGCCAGCAGCCCCCCATTGGCTACGCAGTATTTT. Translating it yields CASSPPLATQYF.

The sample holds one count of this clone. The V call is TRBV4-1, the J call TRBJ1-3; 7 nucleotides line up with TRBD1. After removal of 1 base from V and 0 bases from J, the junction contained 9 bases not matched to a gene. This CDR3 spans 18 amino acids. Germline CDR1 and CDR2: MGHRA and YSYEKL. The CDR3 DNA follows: TGCGCCAGCAGCCAAGGACAGGGTCTAGGAAGCTCTGGAAACACCATATATTTT. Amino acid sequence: CASSQGQGLGSSGNTIYF.

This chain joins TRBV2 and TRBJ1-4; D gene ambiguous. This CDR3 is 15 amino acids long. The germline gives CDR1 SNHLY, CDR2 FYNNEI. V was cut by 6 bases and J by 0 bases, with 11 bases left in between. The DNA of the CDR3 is TGTGCCAGCAGCCAGGATCAGCCAACTAATGAAAAACTGTTTTTT. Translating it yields CASSQDQPTNEKLFF.

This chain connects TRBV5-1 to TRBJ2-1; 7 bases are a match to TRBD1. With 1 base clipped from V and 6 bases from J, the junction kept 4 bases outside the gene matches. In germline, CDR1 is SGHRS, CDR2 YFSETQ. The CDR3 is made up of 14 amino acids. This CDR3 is CASSLKSGGNEQFF. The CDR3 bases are TGCGCCAGCAGCTTGAAATCAGGGGGCAATGAGCAGTTCTTC.

CDR3 in DNA: TGTGCCAGCAGACCGGGACATAGAGAGACCCAGTACTTC. Translating it yields CASRPGHRETQYF. The chain couples TRBV25-1 to TRBJ2-5, with D tentatively TRBD1 (6 bases). The CDR3 has 13 amino acids. Deletions cut 6 bases from V and 4 bases from J, with 12 bases between. Germline assignment: CDR1 MGHDK and CDR2 SYGVNS. The whole variable domain, filled in from reference TRBV25-1 and TRBJ2-5, reads EADIYQTPRYLVIGTGKKITLECSQTMGHDKMYWYQQDPGMELHLIHYSYGVNSTEKGDLSSESTVSRIRTEHFPLTLESARPSHTSQYLCASRPGHRETQYFGPGTRLLVL.

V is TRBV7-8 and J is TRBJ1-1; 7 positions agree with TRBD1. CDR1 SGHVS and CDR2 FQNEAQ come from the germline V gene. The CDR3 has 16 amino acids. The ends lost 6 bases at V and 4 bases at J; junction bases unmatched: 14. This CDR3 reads CASRSIDRASSTEAFF. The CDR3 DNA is TGTGCCAGCAGATCCATCGACAGGGCGTCCAGCACTGAAGCTTTCTTT. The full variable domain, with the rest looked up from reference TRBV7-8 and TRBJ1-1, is GAGVSQSPRYKVAKRGQDVALRCDPISGHVSLFWYQQALGQGPEFLTYFQNEAQLDKSGLPSDRFFAERPEGSVSTLKIQRTQQEDSAVYLCASRSIDRASSTEAFFGQGTRLTVV.

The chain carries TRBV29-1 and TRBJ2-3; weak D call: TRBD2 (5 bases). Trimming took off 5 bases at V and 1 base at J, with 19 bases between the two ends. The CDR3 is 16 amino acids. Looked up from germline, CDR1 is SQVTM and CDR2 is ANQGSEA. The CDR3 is CSVPRASRLGTDTQYF. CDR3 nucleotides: TGCAGCGTTCCGAGGGCTAGCCGCCTTGGCACAGATACGCAGTATTTT.

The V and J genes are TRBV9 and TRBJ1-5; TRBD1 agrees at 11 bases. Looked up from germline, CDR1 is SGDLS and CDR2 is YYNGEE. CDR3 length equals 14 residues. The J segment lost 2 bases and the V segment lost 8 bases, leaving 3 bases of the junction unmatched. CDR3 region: CASGQGAGNQPQHF. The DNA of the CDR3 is TGTGCCAGTGGACAGGGGGCAGGCAATCAGCCCCAGCATTTT.

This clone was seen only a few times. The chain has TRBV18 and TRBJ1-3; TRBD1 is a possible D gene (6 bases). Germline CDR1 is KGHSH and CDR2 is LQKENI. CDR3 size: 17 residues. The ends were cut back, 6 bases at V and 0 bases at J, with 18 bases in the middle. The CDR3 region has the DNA TGTGCCAGCTCCCATTCCTTCGGACAGAGCTCTGGAAACACCATATATTTT. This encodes CASSHSFGQSSGNTIYF.

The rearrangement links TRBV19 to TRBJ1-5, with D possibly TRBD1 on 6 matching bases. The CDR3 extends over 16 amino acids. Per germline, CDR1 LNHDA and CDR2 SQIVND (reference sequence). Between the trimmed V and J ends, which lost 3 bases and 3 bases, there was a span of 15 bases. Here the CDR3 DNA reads TGTGCCAGTAGTATCCCAGGGATGGGGGCCAATCAGCCCCAGCATTTT. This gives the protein CASSIPGMGANQPQHF.

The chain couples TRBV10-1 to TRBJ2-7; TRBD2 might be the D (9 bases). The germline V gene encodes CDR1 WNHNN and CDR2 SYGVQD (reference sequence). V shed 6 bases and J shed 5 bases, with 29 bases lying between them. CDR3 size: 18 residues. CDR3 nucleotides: TGCGCCAGCAGCGAACGCAGGGGGCAATGGAGCGGGAGGAACGAGCAGTACTTC. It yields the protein CASSERRGQWSGRNEQYF.

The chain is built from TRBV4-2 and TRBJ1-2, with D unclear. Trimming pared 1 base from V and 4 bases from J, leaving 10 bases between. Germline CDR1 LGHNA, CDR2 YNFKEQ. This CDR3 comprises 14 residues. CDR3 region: CASSQGQSGYGYTF. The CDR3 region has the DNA TGTGCCAGCAGCCAAGGACAAAGCGGCTATGGCTACACCTTC.

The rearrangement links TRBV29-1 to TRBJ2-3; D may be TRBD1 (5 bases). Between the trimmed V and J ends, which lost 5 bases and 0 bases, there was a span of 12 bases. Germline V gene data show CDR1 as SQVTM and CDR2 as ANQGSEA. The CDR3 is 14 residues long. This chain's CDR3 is CSVITGASTDTQYF. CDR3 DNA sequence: TGCAGCGTTATAACAGGCGCTAGCACAGATACGCAGTATTTT.

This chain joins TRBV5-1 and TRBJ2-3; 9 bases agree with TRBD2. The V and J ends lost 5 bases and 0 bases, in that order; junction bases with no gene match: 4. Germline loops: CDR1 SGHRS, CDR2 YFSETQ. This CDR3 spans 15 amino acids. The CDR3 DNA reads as TGCGCCAGCAGAGCCACTAGCGGGAGCACAGATACGCAGTATTTT. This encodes CASRATSGSTDTQYF.

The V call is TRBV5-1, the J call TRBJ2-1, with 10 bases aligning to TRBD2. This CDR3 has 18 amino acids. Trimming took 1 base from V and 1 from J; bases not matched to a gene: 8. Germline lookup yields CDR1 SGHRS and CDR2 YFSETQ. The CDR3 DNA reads TGCGCCAGCAGCTTGAGTCGGACTAGCGGACTTTCCTACAATGAGCAGTTCTTC. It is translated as CASSLSRTSGLSYNEQFF.

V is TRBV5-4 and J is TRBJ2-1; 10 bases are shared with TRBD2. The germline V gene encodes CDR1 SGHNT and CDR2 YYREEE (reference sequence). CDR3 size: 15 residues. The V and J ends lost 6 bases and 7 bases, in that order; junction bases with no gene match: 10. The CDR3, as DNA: TGTGCCAGCACCTTTGGAAGCGGGAGGGGGAATGAGCAGTTCTTC. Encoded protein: CASTFGSGRGNEQFF.

The CDR3 reads CAIRDDTNNEKLFF. In DNA form, the CDR3 reads TGTGCCATCAGGGATGACACCAATAATGAAAAACTGTTTTTT. V usage is TRBV10-3 and J usage is TRBJ1-4; unclear D gene. Germline V gene data show CDR1 as ENHRY and CDR2 as SYGVKD. This CDR3 has 14 amino acids. The V end was cut by 6 bases, the J end by 4 bases, with 12 bases between.

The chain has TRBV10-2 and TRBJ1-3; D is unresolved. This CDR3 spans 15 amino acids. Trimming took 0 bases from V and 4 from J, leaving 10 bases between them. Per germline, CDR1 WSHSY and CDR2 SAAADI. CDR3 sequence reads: CASSESALWGNTIYF. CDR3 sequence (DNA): TGCGCCAGCAGTGAGTCAGCACTGTGGGGAAACACCATATATTTT.

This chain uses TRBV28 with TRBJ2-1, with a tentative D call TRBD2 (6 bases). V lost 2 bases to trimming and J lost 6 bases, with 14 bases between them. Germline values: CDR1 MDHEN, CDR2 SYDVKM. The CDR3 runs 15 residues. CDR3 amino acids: CASSLAVMGGNEQFF. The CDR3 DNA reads TGTGCCAGCAGTTTAGCTGTAATGGGGGGCAATGAGCAGTTCTTC.

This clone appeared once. The CDR3: CASSTSGGPTQPQHF. Written as DNA, the CDR3 is TGTGCCAGTAGTACTTCCGGGGGACCTACTCAGCCCCAGCATTTT. V is TRBV19 and J is TRBJ1-5, with a tentative D call TRBD1 (5 bases). Germline V lookup: CDR1 LNHDA, CDR2 SQIVND (reference sequence). This CDR3 has 15 residues. V lost 4 bases, J lost 6 bases, and 16 bases lay in between.

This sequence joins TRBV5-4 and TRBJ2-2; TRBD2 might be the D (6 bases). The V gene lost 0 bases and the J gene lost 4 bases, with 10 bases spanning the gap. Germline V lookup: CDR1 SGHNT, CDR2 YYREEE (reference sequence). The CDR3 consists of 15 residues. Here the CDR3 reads CASSLVRGFTGELFF. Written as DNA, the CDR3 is TGTGCCAGCAGCTTGGTTCGGGGGTTCACCGGGGAGCTGTTTTTT.